Below are 26 T cell receptor beta chains sequenced from a single sample in a study of T cell responses to AZD1222 COVID-19 vaccine. TCRdb keeps only in-frame clones here, not all; method: immunoSEQ multiplex PCR. Of around 190,000 clones listed, almost 90% are singletons. Sequencing used peripheral blood, obtained on day 0 of AZD1222 vaccination. These receptors came from an adult in good health.

The chain employs TRBV5-1 and TRBJ1-1; possibly TRBD1 for D (5 bases). The CDR3 is made up of 13 amino acids. V was shortened by 1 base and J by 6 bases, with 10 bases between the two germline ends. In germline, CDR1 is SGHRS, CDR2 YFSETQ. The DNA of the CDR3 is TGCGCCAGCAGCTTGTGGCAGGGCGCTGAAGCTTTCTTT. Its translation is CASSLWQGAEAFF.

The chain carries TRBV6-1 and TRBJ2-7; D remains ambiguous. The germline V gene encodes CDR1 MNHNS and CDR2 SASEGT. V shed 3 bases and J shed 1 base, with 13 bases lying between them. The CDR3 runs 15 residues. CDR3 protein: CASSDLQFGSYEQYF. The CDR3 DNA sequence: TGTGCCAGCAGTGACCTACAATTCGGGTCCTACGAGCAGTACTTC.

V usage is TRBV7-8 and J usage is TRBJ2-3, with 10 bases aligning to TRBD2. V lost 6 bases, J lost 0 bases, and 12 bases stayed unmatched. There are 18 residues in the CDR3. The germline CDR1 and CDR2 sequences are SGHVS and FQNEAQ. The CDR3 region has the DNA TGTGCCAGCAGGATCAGCGGGAGGGGTTCCGCTAGCACAGATACGCAGTATTTT. Amino acid sequence: CASRISGRGSASTDTQYF. The complete variable domain, with remaining parts taken from reference TRBV7-8 and TRBJ2-3, reads GAGVSQSPRYKVAKRGQDVALRCDPISGHVSLFWYQQALGQGPEFLTYFQNEAQLDKSGLPSDRFFAERPEGSVSTLKIQRTQQEDSAVYLCASRISGRGSASTDTQYFGPGTRLTVL.

Turning to this clone: This sample includes further DNA sequences coding for the same CDR3. CDR3 in amino acids: CASSLGGGRNQPQHF. CDR3 DNA: TGTGCCAGCAGCTTAGGAGGGGGACGTAATCAGCCCCAGCATTTT. This chain uses TRBV7-2 with TRBJ1-5; the D gene is possibly TRBD1 (6 bases). V was clipped by 1 base and J by 4 bases, with 11 bases between them. This CDR3 contains 15 residues. Germline CDR1 reads SGHTA; CDR2 reads FQGNSA.

This chain joins TRBV4-2 and TRBJ1-1, with 7 nucleotides matching TRBD1. CDR1 and CDR2 from the germline V gene are LGHNA and YNFKEQ. The trim removed 0 bases at V and 1 base at J, leaving 8 bases unmatched. The CDR3 has 17 residues. In nucleotides, the CDR3 is TGTGCCAGCAGCCAAGACAGAACGCGGGACAGGAACACTGAAGCTTTCTTT. Translation gives CASSQDRTRDRNTEAFF.

The rearrangement links TRBV5-1 to TRBJ1-2, with 8 bases that match TRBD1. This CDR3 has 15 amino acids. Germline lookup yields CDR1 SGHRS and CDR2 YFSETQ. The V segment lost 4 bases and the J segment 4 bases; nucleotides outside the gene matches: 9. CDR3 amino acids: CASSPQGQAGYGYTF. For the CDR3, the DNA is TGCGCCAGCAGCCCCCAGGGACAGGCGGGCTATGGCTACACCTTC.

This clone was observed a few times. The V and J genes are TRBV9 and TRBJ2-4; TRBD1 matches 9 bases. Germline trimming cut 4 bases from V and 0 bases from J; bases unmatched to any gene: 8. CDR1 SGDLS and CDR2 YYNGEE come from the germline V gene. The CDR3 loop spans 17 amino acids. The CDR3 coding sequence is TGTGCCAGCAGCTCCCCTACAGGGGGCTTAGCCAAAAACATTCAGTACTTC. This sequence encodes CASSSPTGGLAKNIQYF.

The V gene is TRBV6-5, the J gene TRBJ2-3, with TRBD2 matching over 10 bases. Germline CDR1 and CDR2: MNHEY and SVGAGI. V trimming: 2 bases; J trimming: 6 bases; junction bases outside the gene matches: 2. The CDR3 runs 14 residues. Written as DNA, the CDR3 is TGTGCCAGCAGTTACAGTAGCGGGAGGGATACGCAGTATTTT. Its protein is CASSYSSGRDTQYF.

This clone has just one count. The rearrangement joins TRBV24-1 to TRBJ1-2; 9 bases fit TRBD1. The CDR3 loop spans 16 amino acids. V shed 4 bases, J shed 1 base, and the junction held 6 bases outside the gene matches. Germline V gene data show CDR1 as KGHDR and CDR2 as SFDVKD. The CDR3 DNA sequence: TGTGCCACCAGTGAACCCCCGGGACAGGGTAACTATGGCTACACCTTC. Encoded protein: CATSEPPGQGNYGYTF.

The rearrangement links TRBV6-2 or TRBV6-3 to TRBJ2-7; 7 positions agree with TRBD1. The germline V gene has CDR1 MNHEY and CDR2 SVGEGT. This CDR3 spans 13 amino acids. V lost 6 bases and J lost 4; bases outside the gene matches: 6. The CDR3 loop is CASSWLTGYEQYF. DNA for the CDR3: TGTGCCAGCAGCTGGTTGACAGGGTACGAGCAGTACTTC.

The J gene is TRBJ2-7, the V gene TRBV7-9; D is ambiguous. Per germline, CDR1 SEHNR and CDR2 FQNEAQ (reference sequence). The V end was cut by 8 bases, the J end by 5 bases, with 13 bases between. The CDR3 runs to 12 residues. Here the CDR3 DNA reads TGTGCCAGCTCGGGTCGGGCAGACGAGCAGTACTTC. It encodes CASSGRADEQYF.

This clone was observed once. The chain combines TRBV5-1 with TRBJ2-1; TRBD2 matches at 13 bases. Germline V gives CDR1 SGHRS, CDR2 YFSETQ. V gave up 9 bases and J gave up 5 bases; unmatched junction bases: 8. CDR3 size: 15 residues. CDR3 nucleotide sequence: TGCGCCACCGGTAAGGGACTAGCGGGGAACAATGAGCAGTTCTTC. This gives the protein CATGKGLAGNNEQFF. Full variable domain (remainder filled in from reference TRBV5-1 and TRBJ2-1): KAGVTQTPRYLIKTRGQQVTLSCSPISGHRSVSWYQQTPGQGLQFLFEYFSETQRNKGNFPGRFSGRQFSNSRSEMNVSTLELGDSALYLCATGKGLAGNNEQFFGPGTRLTVL.

V usage is TRBV4-3 and J usage is TRBJ2-5; D gene ambiguous. The CDR3 runs to 15 residues. The germline gives CDR1 LGHNA, CDR2 YSLEER. V lost 2 bases and J 2 bases, leaving 12 bases between the germline ends. The CDR3 region is CASSQSPASQETQYF. For the CDR3, the DNA is TGCGCCAGCAGCCAATCCCCAGCGTCTCAAGAGACCCAGTACTTC.

This chain links TRBV14 with TRBJ2-1, with 15 bases fitting TRBD2. This CDR3 has 17 amino acids. With 4 bases clipped from V and 8 bases from J, the junction kept 9 bases outside the gene matches. Germline loops: CDR1 SGHDN, CDR2 FVKESK. As DNA, the CDR3 is TGTGCCAGCAGCCGGACTAGCGGGAGGGCCTCCCCTGATGAGCAGTTCTTC. The encoded protein is CASSRTSGRASPDEQFF.

This clone has only a few counts. The CDR3: CASSHRNLDTEAFF. The CDR3 bases are TGTGCCAGCAGCCACAGGAATCTGGACACTGAAGCTTTCTTT. The chain couples TRBV14 to TRBJ1-1; D is unclear. Germline V gives CDR1 SGHDN, CDR2 FVKESK. V lost 3 bases and J 3 bases, leaving 11 bases between the germline ends. The CDR3 runs to 14 residues.

This rearrangement joins TRBV5-8 to TRBJ1-5; D unclear. V was cut by 0 bases and J by 4 bases, with 8 bases left in between. The CDR3 sequence is 14 residues long. CDR1 is SGHTS, CDR2 YDEGEE, per germline. The CDR3 spells CASSLVGLNQPQHF. For the CDR3, the DNA is TGTGCCAGCAGCTTGGTAGGCCTTAATCAGCCCCAGCATTTT.

The chain is built from TRBV19 and TRBJ1-4, with 9 bases lining up with TRBD1. Per the germline V gene, CDR1 is LNHDA and CDR2 is SQIVND (reference sequence). V shed 1 base and J 3 bases; nucleotides not matched to a gene: 3. This CDR3 has 16 amino acids. The CDR3, as DNA: TGTGCCAGTAGTATAGTACAGGGGGCGGCTAATGAAAAACTGTTTTTT. Translation: CASSIVQGAANEKLFF.

V gene TRBV3-1 (or the pseudogene TRBV3-2) combines with J gene TRBJ2-1; tentative D call: TRBD1 (6 bases). This CDR3 is 14 amino acids long. Germline V gene lookup returns CDR1 LGHDT and CDR2 YNNKEL (reference sequence). V shed 1 base and J shed 7 bases, with 11 bases lying between them. The CDR3 region has the DNA TGTGCCAGCAGCCAAGCCGATAGGGGGAATGAGCAGTTCTTC. It codes for CASSQADRGNEQFF.

This sequence joins TRBV7-3 and TRBJ2-1; 8 nucleotides agree with TRBD2. Germline V gene sequence: CDR1 SGHTA, CDR2 FQGTGA. V gave up 0 bases and J gave up 4 bases; unmatched junction bases: 2. The CDR3 consists of 15 residues. For the CDR3, the DNA is TGTGCCAGCAGCTTAACAGGCGGGGGGTACAATGAGCAGTTCTTC. This codes for CASSLTGGGYNEQFF.

The chain has TRBV7-6 and TRBJ2-7, with TRBD1 matching 10 bases. Germline V CDR1 and CDR2: SGHVS, FNYEAQ. The CDR3 is 15 amino acids. The junction had 8 bases not matched to a gene; V was cut back by 5 bases and J by 4 bases. The CDR3 loop reads CASSDRDRGSYEQYF. In DNA, the CDR3 is TGTGCCAGCAGCGACCGGGACAGGGGTTCTTACGAGCAGTACTTC.

The rearrangement joins TRBV10-1 to TRBJ1-3, with a possible D match to TRBD1 (6 bases). The CDR3 is made up of 15 amino acids. Germline loops: CDR1 WNHNN, CDR2 SYGVQD (reference sequence). The V gene lost 2 bases and the J gene lost 1 base, with 9 bases spanning the gap. Here the CDR3 DNA reads TGCGCCAGCAGTGAGCAGGGGAATTCTGGAAACACCATATATTTT. Translated, it gives CASSEQGNSGNTIYF.

V usage is TRBV25-1 and J usage is TRBJ1-5; D is unclear. V dropped 2 bases and J dropped 4 bases, with 3 bases sitting between them. The CDR3 spans 12 residues. CDR1 is MGHDK and CDR2 is SYGVNS in the germline V gene. DNA of the CDR3: TGTGCCAGCAGTGAAGGGAATCAGCCCCAGCATTTT. Protein product: CASSEGNQPQHF.

This chain connects TRBV14 to TRBJ1-2; the D is unclear. Germline CDR1 reads SGHDN; CDR2 reads FVKESK. The CDR3 contains 13 residues. V lost 3 bases and J 4 bases, leaving 9 bases between the germline ends. The CDR3 sequence: CASSQSGGYGYTF. The DNA for the CDR3 is TGTGCCAGCAGCCAGTCGGGTGGCTATGGCTACACCTTC.

This clone showed up just a few times. The chain couples TRBV6-4 to TRBJ2-1; TRBD2 matches at 9 bases. From germline, CDR1 is MRHNA and CDR2 SNTAGT. CDR3 length: 16 residues. Trimming removed 3 bases from V and 4 bases from J; junction bases left unmatched: 7. The CDR3 here is CASSELSSGGYNEQFF. The CDR3 DNA follows: TGTGCCAGCAGTGAATTGTCCAGCGGGGGGTACAATGAGCAGTTCTTC.

The chain links TRBV5-1 to TRBJ1-2; D remains unclear. The CDR3 length is 12 residues. V shed 0 bases and J shed 6 bases, with 6 bases lying between them. The germline V gene has CDR1 SGHRS and CDR2 YFSETQ. This chain's CDR3 is CASSLARDGYTF. The CDR3 DNA reads TGCGCCAGCAGCTTGGCCAGAGATGGCTACACCTTC.

This chain uses TRBV7-3 with TRBJ2-1; D not certain. V was shortened by 2 bases and J by 5 bases, with 10 bases between the two germline ends. The CDR3 spans 14 residues. The germline V gene encodes CDR1 SGHTA and CDR2 FQGTGA. The CDR3 nucleotides are TGTGCCAGCAGCTTACAGAGTGCCAACAATGAGCAGTTCTTC. Protein sequence: CASSLQSANNEQFF.